A single sample is the source of the 8 T cell receptor beta chains below, sequenced in a study of radiotherapy plus CTLA-4 blockade in lung cancer. TCRdb's table, derived via immunoSEQ multiplex PCR, lists solely in-frame clones and lacks some. The sample records about 98,000 clones, roughly four fifths being singletons. The material was peripheral blood, obtained from a patient treated with radiotherapy plus ipilimumab. The receptors stem from a human donor with non-small cell lung cancer who had a partial response to radiotherapy plus ipilimumab.

V gene TRBV29-1 combines with J gene TRBJ2-3; 7 nucleotides agree with TRBD2. Germline lookup yields CDR1 SQVTM and CDR2 ANQGSEA. Germline trimming cut 4 bases from V and 6 bases from J; bases unmatched to any gene: 4. This CDR3 is 12 amino acids long. The CDR3 DNA reads TGCAGCGTTGCGGCGGGAGAGGATACGCAGTATTTT. Translating gives CSVAAGEDTQYF.

The CDR3 region has the DNA TGTGCCAGCAGCCCTGAGGGACAAGAAGTCTCCGAGCAGTACTTC. Its protein is CASSPEGQEVSEQYF. This chain links TRBV28 with TRBJ2-7; D may be TRBD1 (6 bases). This CDR3 has 15 amino acids. Germline values: CDR1 MDHEN, CDR2 SYDVKM. V gave up 6 bases and J gave up 6 bases, with 21 bases separating them.

The chain combines TRBV5-8 with TRBJ2-4; the D is unclear. Germline V lookup: CDR1 SGHTS, CDR2 YDEGEE. The CDR3 totals 16 residues. V was pared by 0 bases and J by 2 bases, with 12 bases between. The CDR3 loop reads CASSLGSPNTKNIQYF. In nucleotides, the CDR3 is TGTGCCAGCAGCTTGGGGTCGCCGAACACCAAAAACATTCAGTACTTC. Based on the CDR3 plus reference TRBV5-8 and TRBJ2-4, the full variable domain is EAGVTQSPTHLIKTRGQQATLRCSPISGHTSVYWYQQALGLGLQFLLWYDEGEERNRGNFPPRFSGRQFPNYSSELNVNALELEDSALYLCASSLGSPNTKNIQYFGAGTRLSVL.

This sequence joins TRBV7-3 and TRBJ2-1; possibly TRBD1 for D (6 bases). The CDR3 is made up of 15 amino acids. Germline values: CDR1 SGHTA, CDR2 FQGTGA. V lost 4 bases and J 4 bases, leaving 14 bases between the germline ends. The CDR3 loop reads CASSSVTRGYNEQFF. DNA for the CDR3: TGTGCCAGCAGCTCCGTGACGAGGGGGTACAATGAGCAGTTCTTC.

The chain combines TRBV6-1 with TRBJ2-5, with a tentative D call TRBD2 (5 bases). CDR3 length equals 15 residues. Germline assignment: CDR1 MNHNS and CDR2 SASEGT. Trimming stripped 0 bases from V and 0 bases from J, with 8 bases between. CDR3 residues: CASSEAGGYQETQYF. CDR3 DNA sequence: TGTGCCAGCAGTGAAGCCGGAGGTTACCAAGAGACCCAGTACTTC.

The rearrangement links TRBV11-2 to TRBJ2-3; weak D call: TRBD2 (7 bases). V was cut by 5 bases and J by 2 bases, with 17 bases left in between. This CDR3 spans 16 amino acids. From germline, CDR1 is SGHAT and CDR2 FQNNGV. The CDR3 reads CASSTIGGAYTDTQYF. Written as DNA, the CDR3 is TGTGCCAGCAGCACAATAGGGGGGGCCTACACAGATACGCAGTATTTT.

The gene calls are TRBV19 and TRBJ1-5; D may be TRBD1 (6 bases). This CDR3 is built from 14 residues. Per the germline V gene, CDR1 is LNHDA and CDR2 is SQIVND (reference sequence). V was pared by 6 bases and J by 5 bases, with 14 bases between. The DNA of the CDR3 is TGTGCCAGTAGCCTCAGACAGGAGTATCAGCCCCAGCATTTT. Protein: CASSLRQEYQPQHF.

J is TRBJ2-5 and V is TRBV5-4, with 8 bases matching TRBD2. V was clipped by 6 bases and J by 0 bases; unmatched bases: 16. The CDR3 runs 18 residues. Per germline, CDR1 SGHNT and CDR2 YYREEE (reference sequence). The CDR3 coding sequence is TGTGCCAGCACCACATCTGGAAGTAGCGGGGAGTACCAAGAGACCCAGTACTTC. It is translated as CASTTSGSSGEYQETQYF.